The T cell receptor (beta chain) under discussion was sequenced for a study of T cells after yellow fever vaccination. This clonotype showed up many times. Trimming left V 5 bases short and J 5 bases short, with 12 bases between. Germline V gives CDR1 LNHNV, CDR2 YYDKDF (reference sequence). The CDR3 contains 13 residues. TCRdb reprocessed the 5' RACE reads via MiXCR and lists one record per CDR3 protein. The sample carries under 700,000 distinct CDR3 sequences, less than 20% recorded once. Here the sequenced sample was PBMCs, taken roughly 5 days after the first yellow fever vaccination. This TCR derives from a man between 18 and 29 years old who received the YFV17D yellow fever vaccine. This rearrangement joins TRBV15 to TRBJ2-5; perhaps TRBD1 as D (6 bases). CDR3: CATSVDSTETQYF. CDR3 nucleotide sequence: TGTGCCACCAGCGTGGACAGTACGGAGACCCAGTACTTC.